Below, 3 T cell receptor beta chains from the same sample are listed, as sequenced in a study of cytomegalovirus exposure and HLA in healthy donors. The study ran its PCR with 60 Vbeta and 13 Jbeta primers. Profiling relied on immunoSEQ multiplex PCR, and the TCRdb table lists in-frame clones only, not all of them. The table records 130,000 or so clones, 80% to 90% of them present only once. Source material: PBMCs. These receptors originate from a young woman in good health and CMV-seronegative.

V and J are TRBV19 and TRBJ1-5, with 10 bases aligning to TRBD1. There are 14 residues in the CDR3. Trimming cost V 5 bases and J 6 bases; bases outside gene matches: 4. Germline CDR1 reads LNHDA; CDR2 reads SQIVND (reference sequence). CDR3 in amino acids: CASSLDRGTQPQHF. As DNA, the CDR3 is TGTGCCAGTAGTCTGGACAGGGGGACTCAGCCCCAGCATTTT.

The V gene is TRBV7-9, the J gene TRBJ1-2; D is undetermined. V was clipped by 0 bases and J by 6 bases, with 5 bases between them. Germline V CDR1 and CDR2: SEHNR, FQNEAQ (reference sequence). There are 12 residues in the CDR3. The CDR3 sequence is CASSLAGNGYTF. Here the CDR3 DNA reads TGTGCCAGCAGCTTAGCCGGGAATGGCTACACCTTC.

This chain joins TRBV29-1 and TRBJ1-3; 8 nucleotides line up with TRBD1. The V gene end was trimmed by 6 bases and the J gene end by 8 bases; junction bases not matched to a gene: 3. Germline assignment: CDR1 SQVTM and CDR2 ANQGSEA. CDR3 length: 11 amino acids. The CDR3 loop is CSVRGQDTIYF. CDR3 DNA sequence: TGCAGCGTCAGGGGGCAGGACACCATATATTTT. The variable domain in full, completed from reference TRBV29-1 and TRBJ1-3, reads SAVISQKPSRDICQRGTSLTIQCQVDSQVTMMFWYRQQPGQSLTLIATANQGSEATYESGFVIDKFPISRPNLTFSTLTVSNMSPEDSSIYLCSVRGQDTIYFGEGSWLTVV.